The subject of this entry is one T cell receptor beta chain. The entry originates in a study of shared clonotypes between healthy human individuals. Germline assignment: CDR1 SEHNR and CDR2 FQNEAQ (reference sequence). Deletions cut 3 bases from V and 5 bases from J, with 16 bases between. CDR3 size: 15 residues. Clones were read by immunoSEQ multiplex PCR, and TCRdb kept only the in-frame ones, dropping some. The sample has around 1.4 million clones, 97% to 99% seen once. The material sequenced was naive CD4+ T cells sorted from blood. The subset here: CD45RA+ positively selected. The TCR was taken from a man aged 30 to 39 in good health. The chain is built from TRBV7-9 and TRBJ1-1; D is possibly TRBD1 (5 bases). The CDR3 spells CASSFSRGSGTEAFF. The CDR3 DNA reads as TGTGCCAGCAGCTTCTCGCGGGGGTCGGGGACTGAAGCTTTCTTT.